Listed here are 25 T cell receptor beta chains from one sample, sequenced in a study of beta chain features in type 1 diabetes. Reverse transcription of all isolated RNA meant that expressed TCRB transcripts were sequenced. Some clones are missing from TCRdb's copy, which holds only in-frame ones; the method was immunoSEQ multiplex PCR. The table has some 270,000 clones, 13% to 15% seen once. Input material: naive CD4+ T cells from blood. Source of these receptors: a middle-aged woman in good health.

The chain recombines TRBV7-9 with TRBJ1-6, with D possibly TRBD1 on 6 matching bases. The V gene's germline CDR1 is SEHNR and CDR2 FQNEAQ (reference sequence). Between the trimmed V and J ends, which lost 1 base and 7 bases, there was a span of 8 bases. The CDR3 runs 14 residues. CDR3 DNA: TGTGCCAGCAGCTTAGGACAGGAAAATTCACCCCTCCACTTT. Its translation is CASSLGQENSPLHF.

The chain employs TRBV5-5 and TRBJ2-7; 7 bases agree with TRBD1. From germline, CDR1 is SGHKS and CDR2 YYEKEE (reference sequence). CDR3 length: 15 residues. The V gene end was trimmed by 0 bases and the J gene end by 0 bases; junction bases not matched to a gene: 3. This chain's CDR3 is CASSLGQGFSYEQYF. In DNA, the CDR3 is TGTGCCAGCAGCTTGGGACAGGGATTCTCCTACGAGCAGTACTTC. Together with reference TRBV5-5 and TRBJ2-7, the CDR3 gives the full variable domain: DAGVTQSPTHLIKTRGQQVTLRCSPISGHKSVSWYQQVLGQGPQFIFQYYEKEERGRGNFPDRFSARQFPNYSSELNVNALLLGDSALYLCASSLGQGFSYEQYFGPGTRLTVT.

This clone was seen a handful of times. V and J are TRBV10-3 and TRBJ1-5; D might be TRBD1 (5 bases). Germline loops: CDR1 ENHRY, CDR2 SYGVKD. V was clipped by 6 bases and J by 4 bases, with 16 bases between them. The CDR3 runs 15 residues. In nucleotides, the CDR3 is TGTGCCATCAGCATAGGAGGGGATCCGAATCAGCCCCAGCATTTT. Translating gives CAISIGGDPNQPQHF.

This chain links TRBV4-1 with TRBJ2-3; perhaps TRBD2 as D (5 bases). V lost 4 bases, J lost 2 bases, and 10 bases lay in between. The CDR3 is 14 residues long. Germline CDR1 and CDR2: MGHRA and YSYEKL. CDR3 in DNA: TGCGCCAGCAGCCCAGCGGAGCTCACAGATACGCAGTATTTT. This sequence encodes CASSPAELTDTQYF.

In this sample, this clone turned up a few times. J is TRBJ2-5 and V is TRBV4-3; 9 bases are shared with TRBD1. Unmatched junction bases numbered 5, after V lost 2 bases and J lost 4 bases. Germline values: CDR1 LGHNA, CDR2 YSLEER. This CDR3 spans 15 amino acids. DNA for the CDR3: TGCGCCAGCAGCCAAAACCCGACAGGGGGAGAGACCCAGTACTTC. This sequence encodes CASSQNPTGGETQYF.

V gene TRBV7-2 combines with J gene TRBJ2-2, with D maybe TRBD2 (5 bases). There are 15 residues in the CDR3. Germline V lookup: CDR1 SGHTA, CDR2 FQGNSA. V lost 4 bases and J 4 bases, leaving 13 bases between the germline ends. For the CDR3, the DNA is TGTGCCAGCAGCTCCCTTGGCGGGCCCACCGGGGAGCTGTTTTTT. It codes for CASSSLGGPTGELFF. Full variable domain (outside the CDR3, taken from reference TRBV7-2 and TRBJ2-2): GAGVSQSPSNKVTEKGKDVELRCDPISGHTALYWYRQSLGQGLEFLIYFQGNSAPDKSGLPSDRFSAERTGGSVSTLTIQRTQQEDSAVYLCASSSLGGPTGELFFGEGSRLTVL.

The chain joins TRBV7-2 to TRBJ2-7; D might be TRBD1 (5 bases). From germline, CDR1 is SGHTA and CDR2 FQGNSA. V lost 2 bases and J 3 bases, leaving 8 bases between the germline ends. This CDR3 contains 13 residues. CDR3 coding DNA: TGTGCCAGCAGCTTACAGGGTTTCTACGAGCAGTACTTC. This encodes CASSLQGFYEQYF. The variable domain in full, with the rest retrieved from reference TRBV7-2 and TRBJ2-7, is GAGVSQSPSNKVTEKGKDVELRCDPISGHTALYWYRQSLGQGLEFLIYFQGNSAPDKSGLPSDRFSAERTGGSVSTLTIQRTQQEDSAVYLCASSLQGFYEQYFGPGTRLTVT.

This clone showed up just a few times. The gene calls are TRBV19 and TRBJ2-7, with 7 bases lining up with TRBD1. This CDR3 is 14 amino acids long. Germline loops: CDR1 LNHDA, CDR2 SQIVND (reference sequence). V trimming: 4 bases; J trimming: 5 bases; junction bases outside the gene matches: 8. The CDR3 protein is CASSTTTGPNEQYF. For the CDR3, the DNA is TGTGCCAGTAGTACAACGACAGGGCCCAACGAGCAGTACTTC.

J is TRBJ1-6 and V is TRBV27; 7 nucleotides align to TRBD1. The CDR3 totals 12 residues. Germline-derived CDR1 and CDR2 are MNHEY and SMNVEV (reference sequence). The trim removed 4 bases at V and 14 bases at J, leaving 5 bases unmatched. CDR3 nucleotide sequence: TGTGCCAGCAGTTCCCACAGGGGAACCCTCCACTTT. The encoded protein is CASSSHRGTLHF.

The V gene is TRBV6-5, the J gene TRBJ1-1, with D uncertain. This CDR3 is built from 13 residues. Trimming took 0 bases from V and 4 from J, leaving 6 bases between them. Germline CDR1 reads MNHEY; CDR2 reads SVGAGI. The CDR3 bases are TGTGCCAGCAGTTACTCAGGAGTCACTGAAGCTTTCTTT. Translation gives CASSYSGVTEAFF.

In its sample, this clone was seen many times. The J gene is TRBJ2-1, the V gene TRBV23-1; D possibly corresponds to TRBD1 (6 bases). TRBV23-1 is identified as an open reading frame with a role that is uncertain. The CDR3 consists of 16 residues. Trimming took 4 bases from V and 5 from J, leaving 18 bases between them. The CDR3: CASSRPTGNEDNEQFF. The CDR3 nucleotides read TGCGCCAGCAGTCGCCCCACAGGGAATGAGGACAATGAGCAGTTCTTC.

There are a few counts of this clone. V usage is TRBV27 and J usage is TRBJ2-5, with 8 bases aligning to TRBD1. Germline CDR1 MNHEY, CDR2 SMNVEV (reference sequence). This CDR3 is built from 17 residues. The ends lost 3 bases at V and 5 bases at J; junction bases unmatched: 14. The CDR3 DNA reads as TGTGCCAGCAGTTTGACAGGGGAACTAACCCTGGGGGAGACCCAGTACTTC. Protein sequence: CASSLTGELTLGETQYF.

The gene calls are TRBV5-1 and TRBJ2-7; 9 bases fit TRBD1. Germline V gene data show CDR1 as SGHRS and CDR2 as YFSETQ. CDR3 size: 12 residues. After removal of 4 bases from V and 8 bases from J, the junction contained 4 bases not matched to a gene. The CDR3 here is CASSRDREKQYF. The DNA for the CDR3 is TGCGCCAGCAGCAGGGACAGGGAAAAGCAGTACTTC.

The chain is built from TRBV9 and TRBJ2-3; weak D call: TRBD2 (6 bases). CDR1 is SGDLS and CDR2 is YYNGEE in the germline V gene. V lost 0 bases to trimming and J lost 5 bases, with 16 bases between them. The CDR3 has 16 amino acids. Here the CDR3 DNA reads TGTGCCAGCAGCGTAGAGGAGGGTTCGTGGGAAGATACGCAGTATTTT. It is translated as CASSVEEGSWEDTQYF.

The table lists this clone with a few counts. The chain recombines TRBV29-1 with TRBJ1-1; D is possibly TRBD1 (5 bases). V was clipped by 4 bases and J by 0 bases, with 9 bases between them. CDR3 length equals 13 residues. Germline values: CDR1 SQVTM, CDR2 ANQGSEA. CDR3 DNA: TGCAGCGTTGGCCCAGGGATGAACACTGAAGCTTTCTTT. It yields the protein CSVGPGMNTEAFF.

There are a few counts of this clone. The chain has TRBV14 and TRBJ2-7, with a weak D call TRBD2 (6 bases). Trimming cost V 4 bases and J 1 base, with 14 bases left between them. The germline V gene encodes CDR1 SGHDN and CDR2 FVKESK. The CDR3 contains 15 residues. The CDR3 loop is CASSRGLIKSYEQYF. The CDR3 coding sequence is TGTGCCAGCAGCCGGGGACTTATCAAGTCCTACGAGCAGTACTTC.

This clone was found a few times. This chain joins TRBV4-3 and TRBJ2-5, with 9 bases that match TRBD2. This CDR3 comprises 16 residues. The junction had 8 bases not matched to a gene; V was cut back by 4 bases and J by 2 bases. CDR1 and CDR2 (germline): LGHNA, YSLEER. The CDR3: CASSLSGGRQQETQYF. In DNA form, the CDR3 reads TGCGCCAGCAGCCTTAGCGGGGGACGACAACAAGAGACCCAGTACTTC.

This chain connects TRBV7-2 to TRBJ2-7, with 9 bases identical to TRBD2. CDR3 length equals 15 residues. Trimming took 3 bases from V and 2 from J; bases not matched to a gene: 5. Looked up from germline, CDR1 is SGHTA and CDR2 is FQGNSA. CDR3 protein: CASSFGGGGAYEQYF. As DNA, the CDR3 is TGTGCCAGCAGCTTCGGGGGCGGGGGGGCCTACGAGCAGTACTTC.

The gene calls are TRBV7-6 and TRBJ1-6; D is possibly TRBD1 (6 bases). The CDR3 extends over 16 amino acids. The V end lost 1 base, the J end lost 3 bases, and 10 bases lay between the germline ends. CDR1 and CDR2 (germline): SGHVS, FNYEAQ. DNA of the CDR3: TGTGCCAGCAGCTTAGGACAGGACGGCTATAATTCACCCCTCCACTTT. Amino acid sequence: CASSLGQDGYNSPLHF.

The gene calls are TRBV27 and TRBJ1-2; D is undetermined. The CDR3 consists of 11 residues. Germline CDR1 reads MNHEY; CDR2 reads SMNVEV (reference sequence). The V and J ends lost 10 bases and 8 bases respectively, with 14 bases between them. This chain's CDR3 is CAIGGIGGYTF. As DNA, the CDR3 is TGTGCCATCGGCGGGATAGGAGGCTACACCTTC.

The genes are TRBV5-4 and TRBJ2-5, with 8 bases fitting TRBD1. CDR1 and CDR2 (germline): SGHNT, YYREEE (reference sequence). This CDR3 is built from 16 residues. Germline trimming cut 0 bases from V and 3 bases from J; bases unmatched to any gene: 7. The CDR3 sequence is CASSLGQGRREETQYF. The CDR3, as DNA: TGTGCCAGCAGCTTGGGACAGGGGAGGCGTGAAGAGACCCAGTACTTC.

The CDR3 sequence is CASSHAPGLAGGTDTQYF. The CDR3 DNA reads as TGCGCCAGCAGCCATGCCCCGGGACTAGCGGGGGGAACAGATACGCAGTATTTT. V and J are TRBV4-1 and TRBJ2-3; 15 bases map to TRBD2. V lost 3 bases and J lost 3; bases outside the gene matches: 7. There are 18 residues in the CDR3. Germline CDR1 and CDR2: MGHRA and YSYEKL.

This clone has a handful of counts. This chain joins TRBV5-6 and TRBJ2-7; 9 positions agree with TRBD1. The ends lost 2 bases at V and 7 bases at J; junction bases unmatched: 7. The CDR3 consists of 14 residues. From germline, CDR1 is SGHDT and CDR2 YYEEEE. CDR3: CASSLNRGRREQYF. The DNA of the CDR3 is TGTGCCAGCAGCTTAAACAGGGGGCGTAGGGAGCAGTACTTC.

This clone has just a few counts. The V gene is TRBV25-1, the J gene TRBJ2-7; 8 bases agree with TRBD1. The germline V gene encodes CDR1 MGHDK and CDR2 SYGVNS. Trimming took 3 bases from V and 1 from J; bases not matched to a gene: 8. The CDR3 sequence is 16 residues long. This chain's CDR3 is CASSEAGTGRSYEQYF. In nucleotides, the CDR3 is TGTGCCAGCAGTGAGGCCGGGACAGGAAGGTCCTACGAGCAGTACTTC.

This clone was counted only a few times. The chain uses TRBV2 and TRBJ1-1, with TRBD1 identical over 7 bases. Germline V lookup: CDR1 SNHLY, CDR2 FYNNEI. The CDR3 is 14 residues long. V lost 5 bases, J lost 5 bases, and 8 bases stayed unmatched. This chain's CDR3 is CASSSTGDRTEAFF. The CDR3 nucleotides are TGTGCCAGCAGTTCCACAGGGGACCGAACTGAAGCTTTCTTT.